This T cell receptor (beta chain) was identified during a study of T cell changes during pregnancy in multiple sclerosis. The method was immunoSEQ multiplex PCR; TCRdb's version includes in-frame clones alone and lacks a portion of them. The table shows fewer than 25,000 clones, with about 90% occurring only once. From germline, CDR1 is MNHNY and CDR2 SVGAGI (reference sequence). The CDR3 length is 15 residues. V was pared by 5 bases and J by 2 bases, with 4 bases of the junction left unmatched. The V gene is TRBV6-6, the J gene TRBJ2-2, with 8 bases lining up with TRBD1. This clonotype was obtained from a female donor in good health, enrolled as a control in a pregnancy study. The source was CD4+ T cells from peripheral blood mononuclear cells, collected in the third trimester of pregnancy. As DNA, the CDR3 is TGTGCCAGCAGTCGGACAGGGCCAAACACCGGGGAGCTGTTTTTT. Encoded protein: CASSRTGPNTGELFF.